The clone carrying this TCR beta chain was recorded many times. Attachment of unique molecular identifiers to individual cDNA molecules was performed in the library. TCRdb recomputed calls from the RACE reads with MiXCR, one row per CDR3 protein. The sample shows about 110,000 distinct CDR3 sequences, approximately 8.8% of them seen only once. This entry is derived from a study of human T cells and chemical hapten exposure. Time point reported: patch test 2, 6 weeks after DPC sensitization. Sample treatment: therapeutic diphenylcyclopropenone sensitization with weekly scalp DPC. V was clipped by 7 bases and J by 6 bases, with 15 bases between them. The CDR3 is 13 amino acids.

Sequenced material: whole blood, taken in connection with sensitization to the hapten diphenylcyclopropenone (DPC). This receptor was identified in a woman aged 35 to 49 with alopecia areata. Some clones in this sample may be carry-over from other donors' samples. The chain is built from TRBV12-3 or TRBV12-4 and TRBJ1-1; D unclear. Here the CDR3 DNA reads TGTGCCAGCAACTGGGCCCGAGAAGCTGAAGCTTTCTTT. Translated: CASNWAREAEAFF.